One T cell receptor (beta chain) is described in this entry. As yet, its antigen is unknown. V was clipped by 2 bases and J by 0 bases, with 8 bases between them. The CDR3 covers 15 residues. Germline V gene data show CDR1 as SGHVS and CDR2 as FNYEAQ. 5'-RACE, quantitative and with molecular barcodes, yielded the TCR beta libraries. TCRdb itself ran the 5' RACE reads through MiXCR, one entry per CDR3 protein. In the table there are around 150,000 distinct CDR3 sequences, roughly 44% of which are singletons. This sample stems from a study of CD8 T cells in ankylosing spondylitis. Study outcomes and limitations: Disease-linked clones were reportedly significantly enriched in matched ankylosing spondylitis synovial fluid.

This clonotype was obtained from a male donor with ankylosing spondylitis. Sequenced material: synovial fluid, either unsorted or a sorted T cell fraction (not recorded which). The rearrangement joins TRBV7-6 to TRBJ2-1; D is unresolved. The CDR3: CASSLYQNSYNEQFF. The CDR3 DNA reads TGTGCCAGCAGCTTATATCAGAACTCCTACAATGAGCAGTTCTTC.